This T cell receptor beta chain originates from a study of shared clonotypes between healthy human individuals. Sequencing used immunoSEQ multiplex PCR; TCRdb keeps in-frame clones, though not all of them. The table shows roughly 1.5 million clones, with about 98% occurring only once. This clone was seen just once. The sample was naive CD4+ T cells sorted from blood. Subset of the sample: CD45RA+ positively selected. The receptor was isolated from a man under 40 in good health.

The CDR3 DNA sequence: TGCAGCGTTGCTGCCTACTCCTACAATGAGCAGTTCTTC. Residues: CSVAAYSYNEQFF. The V gene is TRBV29-1, the J gene TRBJ2-1; D unclear. CDR1 SQVTM and CDR2 ANQGSEA come from the germline V gene. Trimming stripped 4 bases from V and 0 bases from J, with 7 bases between. The CDR3 runs 13 residues.